Listed below are T cell receptor beta chains from one sample, sequenced in a study of T cells in Graves' hyperthyroidism and ophthalmopathy. One entry per CDR3 protein results from TCRdb running MiXCR on the multiplex PCR reads. The sample records around 480,000 distinct CDR3 sequences, 13% to 15% being singletons. The specimen was blood. The receptors derive from a woman aged 18-35 years with Graves' hyperthyroidism. CDR3s include the opening cysteine and the closing phenylalanine or tryptophan. Fields, in order: CDR3 DNA, CDR3 protein, V gene, D gene, J gene, clone size. The D gene is left open where the match is weak. Not all rows give a size; the values are once, few, many and, for expanded clones, a class.

cdr3_nt: TGTGCCAGTAGTATTATAACTAGCGGGAGTGGCTACAATGAGCAGTTCTTC; cdr3_aa: CASSIITSGSGYNEQFF; v_call: TRBV19; d_call: TRBD2; j_call: TRBJ2-1; clone_size: few
cdr3_nt: TGTGCCAGCCGAAGACAGGCCACGAACACTGAAGCTTTCTTT; cdr3_aa: CASRRQATNTEAFF; v_call: TRBV3-1; d_call: .; j_call: TRBJ1-1; clone_size: many
cdr3_nt: TGTGCCAGCAGCCCGGGACTTTTCGAGCAGTACTTC; cdr3_aa: CASSPGLFEQYF; v_call: TRBV7-6; d_call: .; j_call: TRBJ2-7; clone_size: many
cdr3_nt: TGTGCCAGCAGCCACCCAGGGGACGAGACCCAGTACTTC; cdr3_aa: CASSHPGDETQYF; v_call: TRBV2; d_call: .; j_call: TRBJ2-5; clone_size: many
cdr3_nt: TGTGCCAGCAGACGAACACAGGGGGCAAGAGGAGAGACCCAGTACTTC; cdr3_aa: CASRRTQGARGETQYF; v_call: TRBV11-2; d_call: TRBD1; j_call: TRBJ2-5; clone_size: .
cdr3_nt: TGTGCCATCGGTGGGCTAGCGGTCACAGATACGCAGTATTTT; cdr3_aa: CAIGGLAVTDTQYF; v_call: TRBV10-3; d_call: TRBD2; j_call: TRBJ2-3; clone_size: few
cdr3_nt: TGTGCCAGCAGCTTAACAGGGTACCAAGAGACCCAGTACTTC; cdr3_aa: CASSLTGYQETQYF; v_call: TRBV7-9; d_call: .; j_call: TRBJ2-5; clone_size: many
cdr3_nt: TGTGCCAGCAGTCTCCGTTATGGGGGCCGGCCTGGGGCCAACGTCCTGACTTTC; cdr3_aa: CASSLRYGGRPGANVLTF; v_call: TRBV6-1; d_call: .; j_call: TRBJ2-6; clone_size: once
cdr3_nt: TGCGCCAGCAGCTTTGTAGCGGGAGAGACCGGGGAGCTGTTTTTT; cdr3_aa: CASSFVAGETGELFF; v_call: TRBV5-1; d_call: TRBD2; j_call: TRBJ2-2; clone_size: many
cdr3_nt: TGTGCCAGCAGCCAAGCTCTTAACACTGAAGCTTTCTTT; cdr3_aa: CASSQALNTEAFF; v_call: TRBV3-1; d_call: .; j_call: TRBJ1-1; clone_size: many
cdr3_nt: TGTGCCAGTTTGTATGGCTACACCTTC; cdr3_aa: CASLYGYTF; v_call: TRBV19; d_call: .; j_call: TRBJ1-2; clone_size: few
cdr3_nt: TGTGCCAGCAGCGTGGACAGGTACCAAGAGACCCAGTACTTC; cdr3_aa: CASSVDRYQETQYF; v_call: TRBV5-4; d_call: TRBD1; j_call: TRBJ2-5; clone_size: few
cdr3_nt: TGTGCCAGCACCCTGCCCCCGACTAGTCGTCGGAATGGCTACACCTTC; cdr3_aa: CASTLPPTSRRNGYTF; v_call: TRBV7-2; d_call: .; j_call: TRBJ1-2; clone_size: .
cdr3_nt: TGTGCCAGCAGCTCAAAATCCATAGCGGGAGTAAGCTCCTACGAGCAGTACTTC; cdr3_aa: CASSSKSIAGVSSYEQYF; v_call: TRBV11-2; d_call: TRBD2; j_call: TRBJ2-7; clone_size: many